Given below is one TCR beta chain in context. The antigen remains undetermined. The repertoire was sequenced with immunoSEQ multiplex PCR; TCRdb's copy has only in-frame clones and lacks some. The sample has 130,000 to 150,000 clones; about 93% are singletons. This CDR3 spans 15 amino acids. Germline CDR1 MNHEY, CDR2 SVGAGI. Trimming removed 6 bases from V and 4 bases from J; junction bases left unmatched: 5. This sample stems from a study of T cell responses to AZD1222 COVID-19 vaccine. Notes on the study in general: Per reports, nearly half of all spike-specific TCRs target regions that are unmutated in variants. The peak T cell response came first, and repertoires were sampled only after it. With dominance at 160-218 and 743-854, vaccine-associated CD4 TCRs spanned spike.

V and J are TRBV6-5 and TRBJ1-4; 10 bases agree with TRBD1. The clonotype was recovered from an adult in good health. Sequencing was performed on peripheral blood, taken on day 0 of AZD1222 vaccination. DNA of the CDR3: TGTGCCAGCAGCAGACAGGGGGCAAGTAATGAAAAACTGTTTTTT. Its protein product is CASSRQGASNEKLFF.